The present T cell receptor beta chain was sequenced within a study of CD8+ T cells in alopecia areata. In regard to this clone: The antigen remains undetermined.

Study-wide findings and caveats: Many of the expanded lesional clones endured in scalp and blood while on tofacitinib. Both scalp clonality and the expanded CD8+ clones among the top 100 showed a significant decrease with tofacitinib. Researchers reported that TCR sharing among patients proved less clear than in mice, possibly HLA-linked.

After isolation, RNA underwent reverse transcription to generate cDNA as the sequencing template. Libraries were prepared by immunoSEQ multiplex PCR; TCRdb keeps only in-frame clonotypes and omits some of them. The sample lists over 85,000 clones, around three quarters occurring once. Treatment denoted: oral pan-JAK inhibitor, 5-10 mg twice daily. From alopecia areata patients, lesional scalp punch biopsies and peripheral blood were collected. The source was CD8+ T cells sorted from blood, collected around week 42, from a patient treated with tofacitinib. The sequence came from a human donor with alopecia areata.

The CDR3 DNA is TGTGCCAGCAGTGAACATCTGGAGGGTACCTCACCCCTCCACTTT. It specifies CASSEHLEGTSPLHF. The V call is TRBV2, the J call TRBJ1-6; the D is unclear. This CDR3 region has 15 residues. Between the trimmed V and J ends, which lost 2 bases and 10 bases, there was a span of 15 bases. Germline V gives CDR1 SNHLY, CDR2 FYNNEI.